One and the same sample provided the 2 T cell receptor beta chains below, sequenced in a study of blood T cell repertoires in COVID-19. Clones were sequenced by immunoSEQ multiplex PCR, and TCRdb holds only the in-frame ones, with some missing. The sample records some 250,000 clones, around 84% being singletons. The sequenced sample was peripheral blood. The receptors derive from a man aged 60 to 69 with acute or convalescent COVID-19.

The gene calls are TRBV4-2 and TRBJ2-3, with D perhaps TRBD2 (7 bases). The CDR3 length is 15 residues. The V end lost 5 bases, the J end lost 1 base, and 13 bases lay between the germline ends. The germline gives CDR1 LGHNA, CDR2 YNFKEQ. Here the CDR3 reads CASSTGGGGTDTQYF. The CDR3 nucleotides are TGTGCCAGCAGCACAGGAGGGGGGGGCACAGATACGCAGTATTTT.

The rearrangement joins TRBV9 to TRBJ2-3; 7 bases map to TRBD1. Germline loops: CDR1 SGDLS, CDR2 YYNGEE. Trimming removed 0 bases from V and 5 bases from J; junction bases left unmatched: 6. This CDR3 has 15 residues. The CDR3 region is CASSVDDRVGDTQYF. CDR3 coding DNA: TGTGCCAGCAGCGTAGACGACAGGGTAGGAGATACGCAGTATTTT.